This T cell receptor beta chain was sequenced for a study of human T cells and chemical hapten exposure. Turning to this clonotype: Antigen unknown.

Study results and caveats: There was no change with DPC sensitization in TCRs above 1 in 1000 frequency.

Time point defined: pre-sensitization, week 0. Treatment in this sample: therapeutic diphenylcyclopropenone sensitization with weekly scalp DPC. Total RNA came from unfractionated whole blood. Individual cDNA molecules received unique molecular identifiers in the library. In the authors' methods: Counting gave a median of approximately 97,000 TCRs per sample, with values ranging from roughly 20,000 to 750,000. TCRdb reprocessed the RACE reads via MiXCR and lists one record per CDR3 protein. The V and J calls, along with clone size, are taken from TCRdb and not from the paper's own processing. The sample lists 250,000 or so distinct CDR3 sequences; approximately 7.5% were seen once. Germline-derived CDR1 and CDR2 are KGHDR and SFDVKD. V lost 1 base and J lost 13, with 10 bases in between. The CDR3 runs to 12 residues.

The source is a young man with alopecia areata. Some clones in this sample may be carry-over from other donors' samples. This specimen consisted of whole blood, obtained in connection with sensitization to the hapten diphenylcyclopropenone (DPC). The chain combines TRBV24-1 with TRBJ2-1, with D possibly TRBD1 on 6 matching bases. For the CDR3, the DNA is TGTGCCACCAGTGATTTAGGGGGTATCCAGTTCTTC. It translates to CATSDLGGIQFF.